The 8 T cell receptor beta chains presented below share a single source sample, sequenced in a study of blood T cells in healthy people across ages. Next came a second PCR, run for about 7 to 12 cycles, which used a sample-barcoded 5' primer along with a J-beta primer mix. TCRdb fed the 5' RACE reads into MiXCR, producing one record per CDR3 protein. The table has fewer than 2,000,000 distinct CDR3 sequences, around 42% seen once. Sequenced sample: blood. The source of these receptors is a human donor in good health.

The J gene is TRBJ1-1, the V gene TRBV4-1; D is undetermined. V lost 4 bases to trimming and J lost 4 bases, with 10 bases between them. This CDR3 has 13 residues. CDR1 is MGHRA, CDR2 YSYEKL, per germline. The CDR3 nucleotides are TGCGCCAGCAGCCTCCCCTCACCCACTGAAGCTTTCTTT. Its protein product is CASSLPSPTEAFF.

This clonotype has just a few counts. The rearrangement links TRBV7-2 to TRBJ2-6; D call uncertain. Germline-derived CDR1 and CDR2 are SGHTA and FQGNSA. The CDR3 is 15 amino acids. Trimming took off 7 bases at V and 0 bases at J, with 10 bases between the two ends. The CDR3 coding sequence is TGTGCCAGCACCCCACCCACCTCTGGGGCCAACGTCCTGACTTTC. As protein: CASTPPTSGANVLTF.

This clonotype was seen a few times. The CDR3 spells CASSHPETTYEQYF. DNA for the CDR3: TGTGCCAGCAGCCACCCAGAAACCACCTACGAGCAGTACTTC. The V and J genes are TRBV12-3 or TRBV12-4 and TRBJ2-7; D is uncertain. The V gene lost 6 bases and the J gene lost 2 bases, with 14 bases spanning the gap. The CDR3 is 14 residues long.

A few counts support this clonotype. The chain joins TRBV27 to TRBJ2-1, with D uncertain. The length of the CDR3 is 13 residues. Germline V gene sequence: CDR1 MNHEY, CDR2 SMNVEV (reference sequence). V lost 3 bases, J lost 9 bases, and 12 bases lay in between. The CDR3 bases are TGTGCCAGCAGTTTTTGGCGTCACGGTGAGCAGTTCTTC. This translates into CASSFWRHGEQFF.

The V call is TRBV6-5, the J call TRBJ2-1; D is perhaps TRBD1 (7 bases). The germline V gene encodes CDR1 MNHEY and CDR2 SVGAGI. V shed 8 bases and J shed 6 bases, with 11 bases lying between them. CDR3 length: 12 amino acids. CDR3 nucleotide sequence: TGTGCCAGCGGAGGGGGCGGCAATGAGCAGTTCTTC. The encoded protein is CASGGGGNEQFF.

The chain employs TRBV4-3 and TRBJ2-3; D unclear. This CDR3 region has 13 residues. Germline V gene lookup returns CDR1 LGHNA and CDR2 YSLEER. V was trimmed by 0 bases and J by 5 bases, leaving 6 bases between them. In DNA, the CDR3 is TGCGCCAGCAGCCAAGATGTCAGAGATACGCAGTATTTT. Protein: CASSQDVRDTQYF.

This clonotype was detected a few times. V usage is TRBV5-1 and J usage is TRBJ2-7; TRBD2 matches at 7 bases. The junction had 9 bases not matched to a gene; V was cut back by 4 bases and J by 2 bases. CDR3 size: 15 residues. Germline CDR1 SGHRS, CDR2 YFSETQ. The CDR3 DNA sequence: TGCGCCAGCAGCCGGGGAGGGGTGGTCACCTACGAGCAGTACTTC. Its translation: CASSRGGVVTYEQYF.

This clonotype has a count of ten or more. The CDR3 DNA reads as TGCGCCAGCCGGGGGGCCGGGGAGCTGTTTTTT. This sequence encodes CASRGAGELFF. This chain connects TRBV5-1 to TRBJ2-2; TRBD2 agrees at 7 bases. Germline CDR1 is SGHRS and CDR2 is YFSETQ. CDR3 size: 11 residues. The ends lost 7 bases at V and 6 bases at J; junction bases unmatched: 0.